This TCR beta chain originates from a study of blood T cell repertoires in COVID-19. Overall study context: Acute and convalescent COVID-19 samples came from the United States, Italy and Spain. PBMCs, B-cell-depleted T cells, or T cells provided the cDNA or gDNA that made up the material.

CDR1 and CDR2 from the germline V gene are GTSNPN and SVGIG (reference sequence). V trimming: 1 base; J trimming: 2 bases; junction bases outside the gene matches: 5. The CDR3 loop spans 15 amino acids. As handled by the study authors: Estimates of nucleated cell counts were drawn from the amplification of reference gene primers. The protocol was immunoSEQ multiplex PCR, while the TCRdb copy is restricted to in-frame clones and leaves out a portion. Clone size and the V and J calls come from that table; the DNA yielded D and trimming. The sample gives fewer than 50,000 clones, less than 80% of which show up once; 20% to 30% is in the top ten.

Sequences were obtained from peripheral blood. The receptor was derived from a man in his 70s with acute or convalescent COVID-19. The rearrangement uses TRBV30 and TRBJ1-3; 7 nucleotides line up with TRBD1. For the CDR3, the DNA is TGTGCCTGGAGTGCCGGACAGGACGCTGGAAACACCATATATTTT. Translation gives CAWSAGQDAGNTIYF.